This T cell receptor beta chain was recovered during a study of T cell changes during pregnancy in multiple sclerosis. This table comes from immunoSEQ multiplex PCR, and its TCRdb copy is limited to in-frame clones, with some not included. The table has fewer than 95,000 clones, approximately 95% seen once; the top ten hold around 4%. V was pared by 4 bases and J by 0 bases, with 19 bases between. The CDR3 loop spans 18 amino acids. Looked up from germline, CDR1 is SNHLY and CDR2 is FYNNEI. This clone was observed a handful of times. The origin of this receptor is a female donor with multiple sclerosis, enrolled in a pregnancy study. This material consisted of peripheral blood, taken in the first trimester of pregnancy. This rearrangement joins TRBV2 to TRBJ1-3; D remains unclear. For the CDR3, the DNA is TGTGCCAGCAGTGCGGCTGATCCTACTTGGGCCTCTGGAAACACCATATATTTT. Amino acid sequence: CASSAADPTWASGNTIYF.